Given below is one TCR beta chain in context. Germline loops: CDR1 MNHNS, CDR2 SASEGT. V lost 5 bases and J lost 6, with 20 bases in between. There are 16 residues in the CDR3. The data belong to a study of blood T cell repertoires in COVID-19. Study in general: Acute and convalescent COVID-19 samples came from the United States, Italy and Spain. Sample material is recorded as cDNA or gDNA derived from T cells, B-cell-depleted T cells, or PBMCs.

In the original analysis: How many nucleated cells were present was estimated from reference gene primer amplification. TCRdb's table, derived via immunoSEQ multiplex PCR, lists solely in-frame clones and lacks some. The V and J calls and clone size were taken over from that table, and D and trimming were inferred from the DNA. This table has 130,000 or so clones, 88% appearing once. Input material: peripheral blood. This receptor was taken from a man in his 70s with active COVID-19. V usage is TRBV6-1 and J usage is TRBJ2-1, with D unresolved. CDR3 in amino acids: CASSQGPGGASNEQFF. The CDR3 nucleotides read TGTGCCAGCAGTCAAGGGCCCGGCGGCGCATCCAATGAGCAGTTCTTC.